The rows below give T cell receptor beta chains drawn from one sample of a study of T-cell memory formation after mild COVID-19. Via MiXCR, TCRdb re-called the 5' RACE reads, giving one row per CDR3 protein. The table includes approximately 300,000 distinct CDR3 sequences, 15% to 20% detected once. What was sequenced was PBMCs or a T cell subset sorted from them (not recorded which). The receptor set was obtained from a man in his late teens or twenties who had mild COVID-19 (a few samples of this study predate the infection). Cell type and time point are not known. Both conserved end residues are part of each CDR3. The order of the fields is V gene, J gene, D gene, clone size, CDR3 protein, CDR3 DNA. The D gene is left open where the match is weak. Clone size is not always given. Where it is, it says once, few, many or a class for expanded clones.

>TRBV6-5|TRBJ1-5|-|-
CASSYAQDQNQPQHF
TGTGCCAGCAGTTACGCTCAGGACCAAAATCAGCCCCAGCATTTT
>TRBV13|TRBJ2-1|TRBD1|many
CASSLETGTGEKQFF
TGTGCCAGCAGCTTAGAAACCGGGACAGGGGAGAAGCAGTTCTTC
>TRBV27|TRBJ1-6|-|-
CASGSQVYNSPLHF
TGTGCCAGCGGGTCACAGGTGTATAATTCACCCCTCCACTTT
>TRBV4-3|TRBJ2-1|-|-
CASSLREWSPYEQFF
TGCGCCAGCAGCCTTAGAGAATGGTCGCCTTATGAGCAGTTCTTC
>TRBV5-1|TRBJ1-5|-|few
CASSEGLVGPQHF
TGCGCCAGCAGCGAGGGCCTGGTGGGGCCCCAGCATTTT
>TRBV18|TRBJ2-1|-|once
CASSPAVDQFF
TGTGCCAGCTCACCAGCGGTCGACCAGTTCTTC
>TRBV6-2/TRBV6-3|TRBJ2-1|TRBD2|few
CASRPLLSGGYSEQFF
TGTGCCAGCAGGCCCCTACTAAGCGGGGGGTATAGTGAGCAGTTCTTC
>TRBV20-1|TRBJ2-5|TRBD1|many
CSAINRGGETQYF
TGCAGTGCAATAAACAGGGGCGGCGAGACCCAGTACTTC
>TRBV4-1|TRBJ2-6|-|-
CASSPRGHNSGANVLTF
TGCGCCAGCAGCCCAAGAGGACACAACTCTGGGGCCAACGTCCTGACTTTC
>TRBV7-6|TRBJ2-2|TRBD2|-
CASSLGGLAALGTGELFF
TGTGCCAGCAGCTTAGGGGGACTAGCGGCCCTAGGGACCGGGGAGCTGTTTTTT
>TRBV10-3|TRBJ2-5|TRBD2|many
CAISLKGRGRGQETQYF
TGTGCCATCAGCCTTAAAGGGAGGGGAAGAGGGCAAGAGACCCAGTACTTC
>TRBV7-2|TRBJ1-5|TRBD1|-
CASGDRSNQPQHF
TGTGCCAGTGGGGACAGGAGCAATCAGCCCCAGCATTTT
>TRBV7-9|TRBJ2-3|-|-
CASSIPSTPAKADTQYF
TGTGCCAGCAGCATACCCTCGACACCGGCCAAGGCAGATACGCAGTATTTT
>TRBV7-2|TRBJ1-5|-|-
CASSPGGGSGNQPQHF
TGTGCCAGCAGCCCGGGGGGGGGTAGCGGCAATCAGCCCCAGCATTTT
>TRBV3-1|TRBJ2-5|-|-
CASSHRPQQETQYF
TGTGCCAGCAGCCACCGACCGCAACAAGAGACCCAGTACTTC
>TRBV6-5|TRBJ1-1|TRBD1|few
CASSGTGGMYTEAFF
TGTGCCAGCAGTGGGACAGGGGGGATGTACACTGAAGCTTTCTTT
>TRBV12-5|TRBJ2-5|-|-
CASALGERGPGETQYF
TGTGCTAGTGCCCTGGGGGAACGGGGGCCTGGGGAGACCCAGTACTTC
>TRBV25-1|TRBJ1-5|-|-
CASSQTGTGNQPQHF
TGTGCCAGCAGTCAAACTGGGACCGGCAATCAGCCCCAGCATTTT
>TRBV20-1|TRBJ2-7|-|-
CSAEGPYEQYF
TGCAGTGCGGAAGGACCCTACGAGCAGTACTTC
>TRBV4-1|TRBJ2-2|-|few
CASSQEGERVLPGTGELFF
TGCGCCAGCAGCCAAGAGGGGGAGAGGGTGCTACCCGGAACCGGGGAGCTGTTTTTT
>TRBV19|TRBJ2-7|TRBD1|-
CASSDGQGYEQYF
TGTGCCAGTAGTGACGGACAGGGCTACGAGCAGTACTTC
>TRBV7-9|TRBJ2-4|-|medium-sized
CASSLRGAKNIQYF
TGTGCCAGCAGCTTAAGAGGGGCCAAAAACATTCAGTACTTC
>TRBV6-1|TRBJ1-5|TRBD1|many
CASSEERGHGQPQHF
TGTGCCAGCAGTGAAGAGAGGGGGCACGGACAGCCCCAGCATTTT
>TRBV12-3/TRBV12-4|TRBJ1-6|-|few
CASSRSNSPLHF
TGTGCCAGCAGCCGCTCAAATTCACCCCTCCACTTT
>TRBV7-8|TRBJ2-5|-|few
CASSLARGVVETQYF
TGTGCCAGCAGCTTAGCCAGGGGGGTCGTCGAGACCCAGTACTTC
>TRBV5-1|TRBJ1-3|-|many
CASSAGRQFFSGNTIYF
TGCGCCAGCAGCGCTGGACGACAGTTCTTCTCTGGAAACACCATATATTTT
>TRBV6-5|TRBJ2-5|-|many
CASSYSVAQETQYF
TGTGCCAGCAGTTACTCGGTGGCGCAAGAGACCCAGTACTTC
>TRBV24-1|TRBJ1-2|-|few
CATSDPGSYGYTF
TGTGCCACCAGTGATCCTGGATCCTATGGCTACACCTTC
>TRBV6-5|TRBJ2-2|TRBD1|many
CASSYRDRGRGELFF
TGTGCCAGCAGTTATCGGGACAGGGGTCGCGGGGAGCTGTTTTTT
>TRBV18|TRBJ1-5|-|few
CASSPQRAEYQPQHF
TGTGCCAGCTCACCACAGAGGGCAGAATATCAGCCCCAGCATTTT
>TRBV20-1|TRBJ1-1|-|-
CSARGISESEAFF
TGCAGTGCTAGAGGGATTTCGGAGTCTGAAGCTTTCTTT
>TRBV9|TRBJ1-2|-|few
CASSPQGGGNGYTF
TGTGCCAGCAGCCCCCAAGGAGGAGGGAATGGCTACACCTTC
>TRBV29-1|TRBJ2-1|-|-
CSVASSSYNEQFF
TGCAGCGTTGCGTCTAGCTCCTACAATGAGCAGTTCTTC
>TRBV7-2|TRBJ1-6|TRBD1|-
CASSSTDRALSPLHF
TGTGCCAGCAGCTCCACGGACAGGGCACTCTCACCCCTCCACTTT
>TRBV12-3/TRBV12-4|TRBJ2-2|-|-
CASSLMGARELFF
TGTGCCAGCAGCCTAATGGGGGCCCGGGAGCTGTTTTTT
>TRBV29-1|TRBJ1-1|-|few
CSVREIEAFF
TGCAGCGTTAGGGAAATTGAAGCTTTCTTT
>TRBV9|TRBJ1-1|-|-
CASSVGVSRNTEAFF
TGTGCCAGCAGCGTAGGCGTCAGTAGGAACACTGAAGCTTTCTTT
>TRBV5-1|TRBJ2-3|TRBD2|few
CASRPPGRSTDTQYF
TGCGCCAGCAGACCCCCCGGGAGGTCCACAGATACGCAGTATTTT
>TRBV5-1|TRBJ2-6|TRBD1|few
CASSLDGQGASGANVLTF
TGCGCCAGCAGCTTGGACGGACAGGGGGCGTCTGGGGCCAACGTCCTGACTTTC
>TRBV29-1|TRBJ1-1|-|few
CSVEENRVSAFF
TGCAGCGTTGAAGAGAACAGGGTGTCGGCTTTCTTT
>TRBV12-3/TRBV12-4|TRBJ2-2|TRBD2|few
CASSLLAGGNAGELFF
TGTGCCAGCAGTTTGCTAGCGGGGGGAAATGCCGGGGAGCTGTTTTTT
>TRBV20-1|TRBJ1-6|-|few
CSASPNRNSPLHF
TGCAGTGCTAGTCCGAACAGGAATTCACCCCTCCACTTT
>TRBV11-2|TRBJ2-7|-|-
CASSLRGSYEQYF
TGTGCCAGCAGCCTCCGAGGGTCCTACGAGCAGTACTTC
>TRBV20-1|TRBJ1-5|TRBD1|-
CSARRTGASNQPQHF
TGCAGTGCTAGAAGGACAGGGGCCAGCAATCAGCCCCAGCATTTT
>TRBV14|TRBJ2-3|-|-
CASSQDWPKLTTDTQYF
TGTGCCAGCAGCCAAGACTGGCCGAAGCTGACGACAGATACGCAGTATTTT
>TRBV10-3|TRBJ1-6|-|few
CAISVRGGRSPLHF
TGTGCCATCAGTGTACGGGGGGGACGTTCACCCCTCCACTTT
>TRBV7-7|TRBJ2-1|TRBD1|few
CASSLHLDRDEQFF
TGTGCCAGCAGCTTGCATCTGGACAGGGATGAGCAGTTCTTC
>TRBV7-2|TRBJ2-1|-|-
CASSPVRNEQFF
TGTGCCAGCAGCCCCGTCCGGAATGAGCAGTTCTTC
>TRBV24-1|TRBJ2-2|-|-
CATTEPNTGELFF
TGTGCCACCACCGAACCGAACACCGGGGAGCTGTTTTTT
>TRBV9|TRBJ2-7|-|-
CASSVAGSPDEQYF
TGTGCCAGCAGCGTAGCAGGGTCACCGGACGAGCAGTACTTC
>TRBV20-1|TRBJ1-1|-|-
CSARSYGAGEAFF
TGCAGTGCTAGATCCTATGGGGCAGGGGAAGCTTTCTTT
>TRBV4-1|TRBJ1-6|-|-
CASSQDGGLGLYSPLHF
TGCGCCAGCAGCCAAGATGGGGGTCTGGGGCTCTATTCACCCCTCCACTTT
>TRBV19|TRBJ1-5|-|-
CASTMGGVDQPQHF
TGTGCCAGTACCATGGGAGGGGTGGACCAGCCCCAGCATTTT
>TRBV7-3|TRBJ2-5|-|-
CASSLMGWPEETQYF
TGTGCCAGCAGCTTAATGGGGTGGCCGGAAGAGACCCAGTACTTC
>TRBV7-9|TRBJ1-5|-|many
CASSLGDQPQHF
TGTGCCAGCAGCTTGGGCGATCAGCCCCAGCATTTT
>TRBV4-1|TRBJ2-3|TRBD2|few
CASSLSGSPSTDTQYF
TGCGCCAGCAGCCTAAGCGGGAGCCCTAGCACAGATACGCAGTATTTT
>TRBV11-2|TRBJ2-1|TRBD2|many
CASSSQMAGGTSYNEQFF
TGTGCCAGCAGCTCCCAGATGGCGGGGGGGACGTCCTACAATGAGCAGTTCTTC
>TRBV12-3/TRBV12-4|TRBJ2-5|-|many
CASSLTGETQYF
TGTGCCAGCAGCCTGACTGGGGAGACCCAGTACTTC
>TRBV9|TRBJ2-1|-|-
CASSANGQFYNEQFF
TGTGCCAGCAGCGCCAACGGACAGTTCTACAATGAGCAGTTCTTC